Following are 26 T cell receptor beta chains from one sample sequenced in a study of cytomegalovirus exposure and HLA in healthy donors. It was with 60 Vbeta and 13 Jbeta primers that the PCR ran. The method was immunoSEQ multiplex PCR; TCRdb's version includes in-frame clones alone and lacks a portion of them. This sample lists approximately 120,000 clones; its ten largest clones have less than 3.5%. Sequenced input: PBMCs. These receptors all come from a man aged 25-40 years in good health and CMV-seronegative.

This CDR3 reads CASRSGTGGGNNYGYTF. The CDR3 nucleotides are TGTGCCAGCAGGTCCGGGACAGGGGGCGGAAATAACTATGGCTACACCTTC. This chain links TRBV28 with TRBJ1-2; 12 positions match TRBD1. Germline CDR1 MDHEN, CDR2 SYDVKM. This CDR3 has 17 residues. V lost 6 bases to trimming and J lost 1 base; unmatched junction nucleotides: 9.

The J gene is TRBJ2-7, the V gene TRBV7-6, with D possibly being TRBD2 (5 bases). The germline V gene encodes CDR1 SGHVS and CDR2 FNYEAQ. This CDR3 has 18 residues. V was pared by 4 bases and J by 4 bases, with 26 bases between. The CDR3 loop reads CASSSELNLGSGLYEQYF. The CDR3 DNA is TGTGCCAGCAGCTCAGAACTAAATCTGGGGAGTGGGTTGTACGAGCAGTACTTC.

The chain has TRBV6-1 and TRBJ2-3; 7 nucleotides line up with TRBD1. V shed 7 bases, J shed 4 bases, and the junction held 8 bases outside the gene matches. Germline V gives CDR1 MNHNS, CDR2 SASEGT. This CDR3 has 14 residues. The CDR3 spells CASKIDRVPDTQYF. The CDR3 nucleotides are TGTGCCAGCAAAATCGACAGGGTTCCAGATACGCAGTATTTT.

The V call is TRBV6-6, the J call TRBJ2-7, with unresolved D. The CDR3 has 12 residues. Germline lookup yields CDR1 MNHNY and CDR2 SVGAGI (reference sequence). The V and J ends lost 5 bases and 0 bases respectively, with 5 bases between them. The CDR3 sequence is CASSPSSYEQYF. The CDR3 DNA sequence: TGTGCCAGCAGTCCGAGCTCCTACGAGCAGTACTTC.

The CDR3 coding sequence is TGTGCCTGGAGTGCCGCGGGGGCGTATGGCTACACCTTC. It translates to CAWSAAGAYGYTF. The V call is TRBV30, the J call TRBJ1-2, with TRBD1 as a possible D gene (6 bases). Per the germline V gene, CDR1 is GTSNPN and CDR2 is SVGIG (reference sequence). V lost 1 base and J 5 bases, leaving 11 bases between the germline ends. The CDR3 sequence is 13 residues long.

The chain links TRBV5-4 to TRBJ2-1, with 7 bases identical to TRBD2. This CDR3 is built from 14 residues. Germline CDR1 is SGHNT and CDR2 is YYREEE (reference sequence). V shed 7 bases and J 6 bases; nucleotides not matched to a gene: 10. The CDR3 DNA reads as TGTGCCAGCTCCGGGCGGGAGAAGATCAATGAGCAGTTCTTC. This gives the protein CASSGREKINEQFF.

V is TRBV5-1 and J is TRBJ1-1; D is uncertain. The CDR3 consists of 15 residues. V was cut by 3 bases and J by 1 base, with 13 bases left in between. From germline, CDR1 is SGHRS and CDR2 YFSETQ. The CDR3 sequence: CASSSLIGENTEAFF. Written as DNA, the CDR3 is TGCGCCAGCAGCTCGTTGATAGGAGAGAACACTGAAGCTTTCTTT.

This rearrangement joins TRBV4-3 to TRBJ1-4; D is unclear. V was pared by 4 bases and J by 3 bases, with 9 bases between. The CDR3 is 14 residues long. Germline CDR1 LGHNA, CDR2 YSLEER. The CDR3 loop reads CASSLEGANEKLFF. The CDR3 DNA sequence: TGCGCCAGCAGCCTGGAGGGCGCTAATGAAAAACTGTTTTTT.

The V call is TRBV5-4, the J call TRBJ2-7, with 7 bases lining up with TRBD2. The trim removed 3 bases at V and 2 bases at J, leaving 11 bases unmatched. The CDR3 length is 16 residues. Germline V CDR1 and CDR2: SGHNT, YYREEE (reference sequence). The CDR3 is CASSWGGVAGAYEQYF. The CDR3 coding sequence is TGTGCCAGCAGCTGGGGGGGGGTAGCAGGTGCCTACGAGCAGTACTTC. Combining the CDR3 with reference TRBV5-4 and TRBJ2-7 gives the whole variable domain ETGVTQSPTHLIKTRGQQVTLRCSSQSGHNTVSWYQQALGQGPQFIFQYYREEENGRGNFPPRFSGLQFPNYSSELNVNALELDDSALYLCASSWGGVAGAYEQYFGPGTRLTVT.

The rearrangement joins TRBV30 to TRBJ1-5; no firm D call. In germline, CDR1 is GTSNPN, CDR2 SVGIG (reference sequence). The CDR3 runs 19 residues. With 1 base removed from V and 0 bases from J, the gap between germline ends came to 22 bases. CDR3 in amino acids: CAWSAATGTTLDSNQPQHF. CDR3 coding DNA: TGTGCCTGGAGTGCCGCAACTGGTACTACCCTAGATAGCAATCAGCCCCAGCATTTT. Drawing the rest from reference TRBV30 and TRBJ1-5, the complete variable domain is SQTIHQWPATLVQPVGSPLSLECTVEGTSNPNLYWYRQAAGRGLQLLFYSVGIGQISSEVPQNLSASRPQDRQFILSSKKLLLSDSGFYLCAWSAATGTTLDSNQPQHFGDGTRLSIL.

The CDR3 reads CASSLAETGDYGYTF. The CDR3 DNA reads as TGCGCCAGCAGCTTGGCTGAGACAGGGGACTATGGCTACACCTTC. V and J are TRBV5-1 and TRBJ1-2, with 8 nucleotides matching TRBD1. V was pared by 0 bases and J by 3 bases, with 4 bases of the junction left unmatched. The germline V gene has CDR1 SGHRS and CDR2 YFSETQ. The CDR3 covers 15 residues.

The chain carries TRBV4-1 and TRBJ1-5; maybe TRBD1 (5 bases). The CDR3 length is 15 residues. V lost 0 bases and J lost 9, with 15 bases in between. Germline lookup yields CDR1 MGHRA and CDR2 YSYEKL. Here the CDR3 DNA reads TGCGCCAGCAGCCAAGATTCAGGGCCGAGATCGCCCCAGCATTTT. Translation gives CASSQDSGPRSPQHF.

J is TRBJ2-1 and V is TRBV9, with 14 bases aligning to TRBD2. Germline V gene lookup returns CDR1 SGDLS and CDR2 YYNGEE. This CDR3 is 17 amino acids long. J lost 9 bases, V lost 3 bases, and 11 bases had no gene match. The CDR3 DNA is TGTGCCAGCAGCGGGACTAGCGGGAGGCCTACGAGGGTTGAGCAGTTCTTC. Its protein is CASSGTSGRPTRVEQFF.

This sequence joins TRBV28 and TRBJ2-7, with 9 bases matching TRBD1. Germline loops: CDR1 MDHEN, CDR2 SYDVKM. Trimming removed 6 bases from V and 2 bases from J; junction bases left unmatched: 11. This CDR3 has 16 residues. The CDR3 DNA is TGTGCCAGCAGCCTCCTGGCCGGGACAGGGACCTACGAGCAGTACTTC. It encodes CASSLLAGTGTYEQYF.

CDR3 loop: CASSLDRAEWGQPQHF. DNA of the CDR3: TGTGCCAGCAGCTTGGACAGGGCAGAATGGGGTCAGCCCCAGCATTTT. The chain has TRBV2 and TRBJ1-5; TRBD1 matches at 8 bases. The CDR3 covers 16 residues. Germline CDR1 is SNHLY and CDR2 is FYNNEI. The trim removed 6 bases at V and 6 bases at J, leaving 13 bases unmatched.

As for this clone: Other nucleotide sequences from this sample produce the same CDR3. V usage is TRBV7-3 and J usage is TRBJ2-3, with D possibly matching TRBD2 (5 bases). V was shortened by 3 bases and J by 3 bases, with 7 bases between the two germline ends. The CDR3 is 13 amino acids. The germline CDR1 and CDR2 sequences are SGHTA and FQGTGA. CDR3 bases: TGTGCCAGCAGCTTCCGCGGGACAGATACGCAGTATTTT. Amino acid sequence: CASSFRGTDTQYF.

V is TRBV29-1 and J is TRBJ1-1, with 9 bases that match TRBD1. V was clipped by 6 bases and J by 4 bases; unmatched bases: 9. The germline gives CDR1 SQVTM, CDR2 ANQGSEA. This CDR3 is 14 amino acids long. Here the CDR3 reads CSVFTGGYATEAFF. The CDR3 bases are TGCAGCGTGTTTACAGGGGGCTATGCCACTGAAGCTTTCTTT.

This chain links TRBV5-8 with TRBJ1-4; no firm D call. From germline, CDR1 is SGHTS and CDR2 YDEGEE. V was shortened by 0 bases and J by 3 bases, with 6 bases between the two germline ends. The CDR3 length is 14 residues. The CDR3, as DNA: TGTGCCAGCAGCTTGGAAATCGCTAATGAAAAACTGTTTTTT. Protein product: CASSLEIANEKLFF.

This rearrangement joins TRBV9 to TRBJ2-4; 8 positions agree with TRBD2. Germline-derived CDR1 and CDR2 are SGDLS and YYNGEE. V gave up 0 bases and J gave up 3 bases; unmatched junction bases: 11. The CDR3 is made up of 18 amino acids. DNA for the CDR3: TGTGCCAGCAGCGTAGAGGGTAGCGGGAAAGGTGGCAAAAACATTCAGTACTTC. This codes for CASSVEGSGKGGKNIQYF. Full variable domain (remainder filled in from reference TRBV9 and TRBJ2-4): DSGVTQTPKHLITATGQRVTLRCSPRSGDLSVYWYQQSLDQGLQFLIQYYNGEERAKGNILERFSAQQFPDLHSELNLSSLELGDSALYFCASSVEGSGKGGKNIQYFGAGTRLSVL.

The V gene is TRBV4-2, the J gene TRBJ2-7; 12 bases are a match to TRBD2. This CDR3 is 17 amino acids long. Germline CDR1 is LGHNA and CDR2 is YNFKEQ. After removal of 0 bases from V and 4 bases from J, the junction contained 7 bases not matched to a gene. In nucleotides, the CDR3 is TGTGCCAGCAGCCAAGAGTGGCTAGCGGGAGGGCAATACGAGCAGTACTTC. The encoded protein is CASSQEWLAGGQYEQYF.

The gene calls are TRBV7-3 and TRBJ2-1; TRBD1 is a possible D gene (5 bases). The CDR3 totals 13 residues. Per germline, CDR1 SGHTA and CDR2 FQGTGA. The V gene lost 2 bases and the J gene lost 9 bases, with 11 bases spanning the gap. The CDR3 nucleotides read TGTGCCAGCAGCTTACCAGGGTTAGCTGAGCAGTTCTTC. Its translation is CASSLPGLAEQFF. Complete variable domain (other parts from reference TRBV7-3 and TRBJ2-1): GAGVSQTPSNKVTEKGKYVELRCDPISGHTALYWYRQSLGQGPEFLIYFQGTGAADDSGLPNDRFFAVRPEGSVSTLKIQRTERGDSAVYLCASSLPGLAEQFFGPGTRLTVL.

The CDR3 here is CASSSLGLETQYF. DNA for the CDR3: TGTGCCAGCAGTTCCCTCGGTTTGGAGACCCAGTACTTC. V usage is TRBV28 and J usage is TRBJ2-5; no reliable D call. The CDR3 consists of 13 residues. The ends were cut back, 4 bases at V and 5 bases at J, with 11 bases in the middle. From germline, CDR1 is MDHEN and CDR2 SYDVKM.

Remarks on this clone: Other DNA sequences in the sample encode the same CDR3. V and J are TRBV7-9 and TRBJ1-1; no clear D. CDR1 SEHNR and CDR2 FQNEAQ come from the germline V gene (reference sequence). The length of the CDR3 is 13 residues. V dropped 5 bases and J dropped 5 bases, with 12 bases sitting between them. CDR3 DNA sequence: TGTGCCAGCAGCCCCCCCGGAGGAACTGAAGCTTTCTTT. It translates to CASSPPGGTEAFF.

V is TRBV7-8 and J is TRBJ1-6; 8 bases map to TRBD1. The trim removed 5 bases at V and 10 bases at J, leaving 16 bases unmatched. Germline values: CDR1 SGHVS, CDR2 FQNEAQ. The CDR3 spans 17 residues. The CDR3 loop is CASSQPRTGLHESPLHF. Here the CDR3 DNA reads TGTGCCAGCAGCCAACCCCGGACAGGGTTGCATGAGTCACCCCTCCACTTT.

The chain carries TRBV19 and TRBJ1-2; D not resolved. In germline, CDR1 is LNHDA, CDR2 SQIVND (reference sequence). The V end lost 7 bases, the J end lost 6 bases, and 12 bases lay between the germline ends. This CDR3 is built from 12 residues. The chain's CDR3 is CASIETRNGYTF. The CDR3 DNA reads TGTGCCAGTATCGAGACAAGGAATGGCTACACCTTC.

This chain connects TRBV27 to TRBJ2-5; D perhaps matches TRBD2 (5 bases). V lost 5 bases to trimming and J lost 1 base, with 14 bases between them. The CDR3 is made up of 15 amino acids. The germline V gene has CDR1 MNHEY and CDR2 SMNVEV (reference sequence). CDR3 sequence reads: CASSPSGDFQETQYF. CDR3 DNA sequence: TGTGCCAGCAGTCCGAGCGGTGATTTCCAAGAGACCCAGTACTTC.